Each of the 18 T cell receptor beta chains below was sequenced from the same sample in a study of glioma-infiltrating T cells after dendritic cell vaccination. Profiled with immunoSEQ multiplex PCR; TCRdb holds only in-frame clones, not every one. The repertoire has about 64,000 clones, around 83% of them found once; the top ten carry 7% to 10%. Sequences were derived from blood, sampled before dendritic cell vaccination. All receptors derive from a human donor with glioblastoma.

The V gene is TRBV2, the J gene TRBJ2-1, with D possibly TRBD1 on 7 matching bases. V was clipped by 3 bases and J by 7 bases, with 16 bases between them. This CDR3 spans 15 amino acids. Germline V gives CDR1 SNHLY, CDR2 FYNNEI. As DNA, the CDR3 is TGTGCCAGCAGTGAGGTGGAGGGGGCTTGGAATGAGCAGTTCTTC. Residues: CASSEVEGAWNEQFF.

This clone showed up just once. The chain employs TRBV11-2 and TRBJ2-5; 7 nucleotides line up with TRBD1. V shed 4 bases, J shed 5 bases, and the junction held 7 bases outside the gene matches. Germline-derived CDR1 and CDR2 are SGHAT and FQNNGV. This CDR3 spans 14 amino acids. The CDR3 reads CASSSQGVRETQYF. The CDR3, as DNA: TGTGCCAGCAGCTCTCAGGGGGTTAGGGAGACCCAGTACTTC.

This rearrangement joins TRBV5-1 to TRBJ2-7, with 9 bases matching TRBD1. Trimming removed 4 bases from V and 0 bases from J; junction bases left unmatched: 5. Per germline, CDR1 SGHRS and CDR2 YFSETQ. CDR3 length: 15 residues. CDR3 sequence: CASSQGQGLSYEQYF. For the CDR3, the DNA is TGCGCCAGCAGCCAAGGACAGGGGCTCTCCTACGAGCAGTACTTC.

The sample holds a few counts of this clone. The CDR3 sequence: CASSRRQGEEGYTF. The CDR3 region has the DNA TGTGCCAGCTCACGTCGGCAGGGGGAGGAAGGCTACACCTTC. The chain couples TRBV18 to TRBJ1-2, with 7 positions matching TRBD1. The germline CDR1 and CDR2 sequences are KGHSH and LQKENI. The CDR3 sequence is 14 residues long. Trimming at V came to 4 bases and at J to 8 bases, leaving 10 bases not matched to a gene.

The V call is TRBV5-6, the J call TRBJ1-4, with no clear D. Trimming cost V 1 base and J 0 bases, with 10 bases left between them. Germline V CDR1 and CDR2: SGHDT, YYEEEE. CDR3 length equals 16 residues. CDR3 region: CASSLFGRATNEKLFF. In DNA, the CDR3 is TGTGCCAGCAGCTTGTTTGGGAGAGCAACTAATGAAAAACTGTTTTTT.

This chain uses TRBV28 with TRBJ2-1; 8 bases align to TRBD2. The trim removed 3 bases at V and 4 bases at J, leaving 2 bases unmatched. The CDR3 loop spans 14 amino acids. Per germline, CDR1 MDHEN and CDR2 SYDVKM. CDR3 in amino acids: CASSFGGDYNEQFF. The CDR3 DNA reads TGTGCCAGCAGTTTCGGGGGGGATTACAATGAGCAGTTCTTC.

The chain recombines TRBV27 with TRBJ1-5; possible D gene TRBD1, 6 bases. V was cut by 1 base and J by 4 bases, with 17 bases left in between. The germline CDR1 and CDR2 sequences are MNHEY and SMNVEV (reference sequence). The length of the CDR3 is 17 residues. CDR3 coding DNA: TGTGCCAGCAGTTTATTCGCGGAGACAGGTGGGAATCAGCCCCAGCATTTT. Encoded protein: CASSLFAETGGNQPQHF.

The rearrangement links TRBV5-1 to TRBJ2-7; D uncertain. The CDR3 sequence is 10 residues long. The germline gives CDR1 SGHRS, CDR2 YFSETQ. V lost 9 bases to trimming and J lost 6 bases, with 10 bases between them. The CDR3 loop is CATPPGEQYF. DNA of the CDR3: TGCGCCACCCCACCGGGCGAGCAGTACTTC. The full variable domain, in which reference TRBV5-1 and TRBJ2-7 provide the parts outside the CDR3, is KAGVTQTPRYLIKTRGQQVTLSCSPISGHRSVSWYQQTPGQGLQFLFEYFSETQRNKGNFPGRFSGRQFSNSRSEMNVSTLELGDSALYLCATPPGEQYFGPGTRLTVT.

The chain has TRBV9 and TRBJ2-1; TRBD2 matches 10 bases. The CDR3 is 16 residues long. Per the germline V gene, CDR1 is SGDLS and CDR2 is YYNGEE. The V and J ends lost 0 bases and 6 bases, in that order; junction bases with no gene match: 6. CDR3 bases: TGTGCCAGCAGCGTAGGGGCTAGCGGGGGTCGCAATGAGCAGTTCTTC. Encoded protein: CASSVGASGGRNEQFF.

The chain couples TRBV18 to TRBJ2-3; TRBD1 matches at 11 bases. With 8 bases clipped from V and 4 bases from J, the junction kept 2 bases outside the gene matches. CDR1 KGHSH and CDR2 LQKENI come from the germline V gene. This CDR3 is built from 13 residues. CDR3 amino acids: CASEGQGADTQYF. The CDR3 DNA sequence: TGTGCCAGCGAGGGACAGGGGGCAGATACGCAGTATTTT.

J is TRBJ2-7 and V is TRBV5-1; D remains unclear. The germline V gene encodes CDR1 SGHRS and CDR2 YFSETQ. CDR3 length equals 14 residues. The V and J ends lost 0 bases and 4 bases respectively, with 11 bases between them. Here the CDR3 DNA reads TGCGCCAGCAGCTTGGCAGGCTTCCCTTACGAGCAGTACTTC. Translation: CASSLAGFPYEQYF.

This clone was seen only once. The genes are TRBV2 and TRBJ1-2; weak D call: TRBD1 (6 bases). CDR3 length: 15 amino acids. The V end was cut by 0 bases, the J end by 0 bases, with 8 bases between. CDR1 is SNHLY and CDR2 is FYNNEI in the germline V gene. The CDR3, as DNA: TGTGCCAGCAGTGAAGCTCCAGGGGCTAACTATGGCTACACCTTC. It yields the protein CASSEAPGANYGYTF.

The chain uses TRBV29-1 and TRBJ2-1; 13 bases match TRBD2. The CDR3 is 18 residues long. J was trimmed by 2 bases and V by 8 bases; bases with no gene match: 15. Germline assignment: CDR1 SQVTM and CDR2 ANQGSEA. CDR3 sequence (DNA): TGCAGCTCCGGAAAAGGACTAGCGGGGGCCCGAGCCTACAATGAGCAGTTCTTC. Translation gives CSSGKGLAGARAYNEQFF.

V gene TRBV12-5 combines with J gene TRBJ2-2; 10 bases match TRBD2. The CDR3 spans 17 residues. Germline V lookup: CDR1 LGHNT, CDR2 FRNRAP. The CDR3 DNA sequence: TGTGCCAGAGGGGGAGGGCTAGCGGGGGAATACACCGGGGAGCTGTTTTTT. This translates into CARGGGLAGEYTGELFF.

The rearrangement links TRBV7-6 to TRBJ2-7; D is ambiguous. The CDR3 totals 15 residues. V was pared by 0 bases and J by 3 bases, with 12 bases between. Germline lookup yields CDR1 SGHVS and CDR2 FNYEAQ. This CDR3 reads CASSLASVGVYEQYF. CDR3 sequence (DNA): TGTGCCAGCAGCTTAGCATCGGTGGGCGTCTACGAGCAGTACTTC.

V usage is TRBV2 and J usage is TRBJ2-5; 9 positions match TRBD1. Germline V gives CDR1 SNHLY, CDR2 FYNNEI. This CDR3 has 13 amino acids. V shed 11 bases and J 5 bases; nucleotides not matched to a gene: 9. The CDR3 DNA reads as TGTGCCGGTCAACGGGACAGGGCTGAGACCCAGTACTTC. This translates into CAGQRDRAETQYF.

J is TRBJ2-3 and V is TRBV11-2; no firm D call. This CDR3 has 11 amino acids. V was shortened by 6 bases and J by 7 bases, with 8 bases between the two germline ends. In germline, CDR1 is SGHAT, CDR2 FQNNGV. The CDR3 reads CASRIANTQYF. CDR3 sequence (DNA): TGTGCCAGCAGAATAGCAAATACGCAGTATTTT.

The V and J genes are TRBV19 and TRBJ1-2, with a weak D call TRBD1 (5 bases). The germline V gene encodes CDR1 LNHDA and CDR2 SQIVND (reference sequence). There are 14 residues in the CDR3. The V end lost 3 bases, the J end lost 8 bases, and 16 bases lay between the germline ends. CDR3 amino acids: CASSIRTNYRGYTF. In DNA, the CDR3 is TGTGCCAGTAGTATCAGGACAAATTACCGGGGCTACACCTTC.